This T cell receptor (beta chain) derives from a study of blood T cell repertoires in COVID-19. Across the whole study: COVID-19 samples from acute and convalescent phases originated in the United States, Italy and Spain.

Patients from Seattle were sampled longitudinally, starting during active infection. Trimming left V 2 bases short and J 1 base short, with 11 bases between. The CDR3 loop spans 15 amino acids. The germline CDR1 and CDR2 sequences are KGHSH and LQKENI. Assay used: immunoSEQ multiplex PCR; TCRdb lists only in-frame clones, some missing. This sample has about 170,000 clones, with around 85% found just once. The sequencing input was peripheral blood. V usage is TRBV18 and J usage is TRBJ1-1, with a possible D match to TRBD1 (5 bases). The receptor's source is a woman aged 80 or over with COVID-19, enrolled during active disease. CDR3 in amino acids: CASSPYTGANTEAFF. The CDR3 DNA sequence: TGTGCCAGCTCACCATATACAGGTGCGAACACTGAAGCTTTCTTT. Supplemented by reference TRBV18 and TRBJ1-1, the full variable domain reads NAGVMQNPRHLVRRRGQEARLRCSPMKGHSHVYWYRQLPEEGLKFMVYLQKENIIDESGMPKERFSAEFPKEGPSILRIQQVVRGDSAAYFCASSPYTGANTEAFFGQGTRLTVV.